Described below is a single TCR beta chain sequence and its context. This entry is derived from a study of control samples from healthy donors and cancer patients. With 0 bases removed from V and 0 bases from J, the gap between germline ends came to 12 bases. The CDR3 covers 16 residues. The germline V gene encodes CDR1 SGHAT and CDR2 FQNNGV. Measured with immunoSEQ multiplex PCR; TCRdb has only the in-frame clones, and not every one. The repertoire includes fewer than 500,000 clones, over 75% of them detected once, and 6% to 7% sits in the top ten. The sequenced sample consisted of PBMCs. V usage is TRBV11-2 and J usage is TRBJ2-7; perhaps TRBD1 as D (6 bases). This TCR was sampled from a man in his forties with head and neck cancer. DNA for the CDR3: TGTGCCAGCAGCTTAGATCTGGGACATAACTCCTACGAGCAGTACTTC. Amino acid sequence: CASSLDLGHNSYEQYF.